This TCR beta chain originates from a study of T cells in Graves' hyperthyroidism and ophthalmopathy. The wider study: At initial diagnosis, before any treatment had begun, peripheral blood was obtained. Study-level points and caveats: Among thyroid clonotypes expanded above 0.001, most also appeared in blood.

The germline V gene has CDR1 MNHNS and CDR2 SASEGT. V lost 4 bases to trimming and J lost 0 bases; unmatched junction nucleotides: 12. The CDR3 has 18 residues. Template material for amplifying TCR beta CDR3 regions consisted of RNA transcripts. Using the HTBI primer set, a first-round RT-PCR was run on the TCR CDR3. TCRdb reprocessed the multiplex PCR reads with MiXCR, giving one entry per CDR3 protein. This table has fewer than 650,000 distinct CDR3 sequences, approximately 15% appearing once. This clonotype was observed at least ten times. No antigen is known for it. Patients showing uncontrolled infection, other autoimmune disease, pregnancy or lactation were ineligible.

The receptor comes from a woman aged 18 to 35 with Graves' ophthalmopathy. Input material: blood. The chain couples TRBV6-1 to TRBJ2-7; 10 positions agree with TRBD1. CDR3 amino acids: CASSVKAGQGYTSYEQYF. The CDR3 nucleotides are TGTGCCAGCAGTGTGAAGGCGGGACAGGGGTATACCTCCTACGAGCAGTACTTC.